Each of the 31 T cell receptor beta chains below was sequenced from the same sample in a study of control samples from healthy donors and cancer patients. TCRdb's table, derived via immunoSEQ multiplex PCR, lists solely in-frame clones and lacks some. The repertoire holds about 92,000 clones, with more than 75% as singletons. The sample consisted of blood. All receptors derive from a woman in her sixties in good health.

The genes are TRBV9 and TRBJ1-3; D is perhaps TRBD1 (5 bases). Germline V gene sequence: CDR1 SGDLS, CDR2 YYNGEE. Trimming removed 4 bases from V and 4 bases from J, with 12 bases in between. There are 14 residues in the CDR3. Here the CDR3 DNA reads TGTGCCAGCAGCTCCAGTGGGGGAGGAAACACCATATATTTT. Encoded protein: CASSSSGGGNTIYF.

CDR3 in amino acids: CASSPSGSSYEQYF. The CDR3 bases are TGTGCCAGCAGCCCTAGCGGGAGCTCCTACGAGCAGTACTTC. The chain has TRBV6-4 and TRBJ2-7; 10 bases map to TRBD2. Germline CDR1 reads MRHNA; CDR2 reads SNTAGT. Germline trimming cut 6 bases from V and 0 bases from J; bases unmatched to any gene: 2. The CDR3 length is 14 residues.

The chain joins TRBV3-1 (or the pseudogene TRBV3-2) to TRBJ2-1; 9 nucleotides agree with TRBD2. Trimming took 0 bases from V and 7 from J; bases not matched to a gene: 7. The length of the CDR3 is 16 residues. The germline CDR1 and CDR2 sequences are LGHDT and YNNKEL (reference sequence). The CDR3 here is CASSQDPAGGRNEQFF. In nucleotides, the CDR3 is TGTGCCAGCAGCCAAGATCCGGCGGGGGGGCGGAATGAGCAGTTCTTC.

The chain joins TRBV18 to TRBJ1-1; D ambiguous. Germline V gene sequence: CDR1 KGHSH, CDR2 LQKENI. V lost 6 bases, J lost 0 bases, and 14 bases lay in between. CDR3 length equals 15 residues. The DNA for the CDR3 is TGTGCCAGCTCCCTCGTGGGAGCCATGAACACTGAAGCTTTCTTT. Residues: CASSLVGAMNTEAFF.

This rearrangement joins TRBV7-2 to TRBJ1-4; 7 positions agree with TRBD1. Germline CDR1 reads SGHTA; CDR2 reads FQGNSA. The CDR3 is 14 amino acids. Trimming took 5 bases from V and 4 from J; bases not matched to a gene: 4. CDR3 sequence: CASSRDSDNEKLFF. CDR3 nucleotide sequence: TGTGCCAGCAGCCGGGACAGTGATAATGAAAAACTGTTTTTT.

The chain joins TRBV10-1 to TRBJ1-5; D uncertain. The CDR3 consists of 13 residues. Trimming removed 5 bases from V and 4 bases from J, with 9 bases in between. Germline values: CDR1 WNHNN, CDR2 SYGVQD (reference sequence). DNA of the CDR3: TGCGCCAGCAGTATGGCAGATAATCAGCCCCAGCATTTT. Translated: CASSMADNQPQHF.

The chain has TRBV28 and TRBJ2-3, with D perhaps TRBD1 (5 bases). With 3 bases removed from V and 2 bases from J, the gap between germline ends came to 12 bases. The germline V gene encodes CDR1 MDHEN and CDR2 SYDVKM. There are 15 residues in the CDR3. The CDR3 sequence: CASSFVAGHTDTQYF. CDR3 DNA sequence: TGTGCCAGCAGTTTCGTAGCAGGGCACACAGATACGCAGTATTTT.

This chain uses TRBV20-1 with TRBJ1-1; TRBD1 matches 7 bases. Germline lookup yields CDR1 DFQATT and CDR2 SNEGSKA (reference sequence). This CDR3 region has 14 residues. V lost 3 bases and J lost 3; bases outside the gene matches: 7. The CDR3 is CSASIGQGDTEAFF. CDR3 coding DNA: TGCAGTGCTAGTATTGGGCAGGGGGACACTGAAGCTTTCTTT.

V gene TRBV19 combines with J gene TRBJ1-6, with a tentative D call TRBD1 (5 bases). V lost 7 bases to trimming and J lost 8 bases, with 12 bases between them. This CDR3 has 13 amino acids. In germline, CDR1 is LNHDA, CDR2 SQIVND (reference sequence). The CDR3 sequence is CASTEGAYSPLHF. The CDR3 DNA sequence: TGTGCCAGTACTGAAGGGGCGTATTCACCCCTCCACTTT. The entire variable domain, with the rest obtained from reference TRBV19 and TRBJ1-6, is as follows: DGGITQSPKYLFRKEGQNVTLSCEQNLNHDAMYWYRQDPGQGLRLIYYSQIVNDFQKGDIAEGYSVSREKKESFPLTVTSAQKNPTAFYLCASTEGAYSPLHFGNGTRLTVT.

This chain connects TRBV29-1 to TRBJ2-1, with D possibly TRBD2 on 5 matching bases. This CDR3 has 15 amino acids. The germline V and J ends were trimmed by 3 bases and 4 bases, with 16 bases remaining between them. Germline V gene data show CDR1 as SQVTM and CDR2 as ANQGSEA. CDR3: CSVEGKTREYNEQFF. Here the CDR3 DNA reads TGCAGCGTTGAGGGAAAAACTAGAGAGTACAATGAGCAGTTCTTC.

V gene TRBV6-6 combines with J gene TRBJ1-3; 9 bases match TRBD1. This CDR3 contains 15 residues. Per the germline V gene, CDR1 is MNHNY and CDR2 is SVGAGI (reference sequence). The trim removed 6 bases at V and 4 bases at J, leaving 7 bases unmatched. The CDR3 loop reads CASSTQGALGNTIYF. The CDR3 DNA follows: TGTGCCAGCAGCACACAGGGGGCTCTGGGAAACACCATATATTTT.

The V and J genes are TRBV7-9 and TRBJ2-5, with D maybe TRBD1 (7 bases). Germline V lookup: CDR1 SEHNR, CDR2 FQNEAQ (reference sequence). V lost 5 bases and J lost 1, with 17 bases in between. CDR3 length: 16 amino acids. The CDR3 spells CASSAQGGQFQETQYF. The DNA of the CDR3 is TGTGCCAGCAGCGCCCAGGGGGGCCAGTTCCAAGAGACCCAGTACTTC.

The rearrangement uses TRBV18 and TRBJ2-7; D assignment may be TRBD1 or TRBD2 (5 bases each). V was trimmed by 2 bases and J by 2 bases, leaving 10 bases between them. The CDR3 contains 14 residues. The germline V gene encodes CDR1 KGHSH and CDR2 LQKENI. Here the CDR3 DNA reads TGTGCCAGCTCACCAGGGACCGAGACCTACGAGCAGTACTTC. Its protein is CASSPGTETYEQYF.

Details on this clone: A read error may account for a junction end that differs from germline. The rearrangement links TRBV5-8 to TRBJ1-1, with TRBD1 matching over 9 bases. Germline CDR1 SGHTS, CDR2 YDEGEE. The CDR3 length is 14 residues. CDR3 nucleotide sequence: TGTGCCAGCAGTTTGGACAGGGGGAACACTGAAGCTTTCTTT. It encodes CASSLDRGNTEAFF.

This clone was seen more than once but under ten times. The CDR3 is CASSLSRGQVKSYEQYF. As DNA, the CDR3 is TGTGCCAGCAGCTTAAGTAGGGGACAGGTCAAGTCCTACGAGCAGTACTTC. This rearrangement joins TRBV7-9 to TRBJ2-7; 8 bases are shared with TRBD1. V was pared by 2 bases and J by 1 base, with 10 bases of the junction left unmatched. The CDR3 totals 17 residues. The germline gives CDR1 SEHNR, CDR2 FQNEAQ (reference sequence).

The gene calls are TRBV25-1 and TRBJ1-2; TRBD1 might be the D (5 bases). This CDR3 spans 13 amino acids. With 7 bases removed from V and 1 base from J, the gap between germline ends came to 10 bases. Germline CDR1 and CDR2: MGHDK and SYGVNS. CDR3 protein: CASTLGVNYGYTF. CDR3 sequence (DNA): TGTGCCAGCACCTTAGGGGTTAACTATGGCTACACCTTC.

V and J are TRBV7-9 and TRBJ1-3; 7 bases align to TRBD1. CDR1 SEHNR and CDR2 FQNEAQ come from the germline V gene (reference sequence). V shed 5 bases and J 3 bases; nucleotides not matched to a gene: 4. The CDR3 covers 14 residues. The CDR3 DNA reads TGTGCCAGCAGCCCGGGACAGAGTGGAAACACCATATATTTT. Translating gives CASSPGQSGNTIYF.

The V and J genes are TRBV7-2 and TRBJ2-5; D is ambiguous. Germline-derived CDR1 and CDR2 are SGHTA and FQGNSA. The CDR3 consists of 13 residues. Trimming removed 4 bases from V and 5 bases from J, with 11 bases in between. The CDR3 nucleotides are TGTGCCAGCAGCTCCGGACCCCGCGAGACCCAGTACTTC. This translates into CASSSGPRETQYF. Filled out from reference TRBV7-2 and TRBJ2-5, the complete variable domain reads GAGVSQSPSNKVTEKGKDVELRCDPISGHTALYWYRQSLGQGLEFLIYFQGNSAPDKSGLPSDRFSAERTGGSVSTLTIQRTQQEDSAVYLCASSSGPRETQYFGPGTRLLVL.

This clone was observed a single time. The chain has TRBV2 and TRBJ1-6; D remains ambiguous. This CDR3 comprises 14 residues. Germline assignment: CDR1 SNHLY and CDR2 FYNNEI. Trimming stripped 5 bases from V and 7 bases from J, with 12 bases between. The CDR3 loop is CASSYTGWNSPLHF. The CDR3 DNA is TGTGCCAGCAGTTATACTGGGTGGAATTCACCCCTCCACTTT.

The chain employs TRBV3-1 (or the pseudogene TRBV3-2) and TRBJ1-3; tentatively, D is TRBD1 (5 bases). Germline CDR1 reads LGHDT; CDR2 reads YNNKEL (reference sequence). V lost 7 bases, J lost 1 base, and 17 bases lay in between. The CDR3 covers 16 residues. This chain's CDR3 is CASTPLKGTSGNTIYF. CDR3 bases: TGTGCCAGCACCCCACTCAAAGGGACTTCTGGAAACACCATATATTTT.

The chain carries TRBV19 and TRBJ1-6, with D tentatively TRBD1 (5 bases). Trimming pared 4 bases from V and 5 bases from J, leaving 9 bases between. Germline V lookup: CDR1 LNHDA, CDR2 SQIVND (reference sequence). The CDR3 runs to 14 residues. The CDR3 DNA reads TGTGCCAGTAGTAATTGGGGGAATAATTCACCCCTCCACTTT. The encoded protein is CASSNWGNNSPLHF.

This rearrangement joins TRBV7-2 to TRBJ1-5; TRBD1 is a possible D gene (5 bases). Germline lookup yields CDR1 SGHTA and CDR2 FQGNSA. CDR3 length equals 14 residues. V was shortened by 5 bases and J by 4 bases, with 12 bases between the two germline ends. CDR3 sequence reads: CASSTGTANQPQHF. The CDR3 region has the DNA TGTGCCAGCAGCACCGGGACGGCAAATCAGCCCCAGCATTTT.

J is TRBJ2-7 and V is TRBV6-5, with D possibly TRBD1 on 6 matching bases. The CDR3 extends over 13 amino acids. Germline V gene lookup returns CDR1 MNHEY and CDR2 SVGAGI. V gave up 0 bases and J gave up 6 bases, with 9 bases separating them. CDR3 in DNA: TGTGCCAGCAGTTACTCGAGGGGGTTCGAGCAGTACTTC. Translating it yields CASSYSRGFEQYF.

This chain joins TRBV10-3 and TRBJ1-2; 11 bases agree with TRBD1. Trimming at V came to 8 bases and at J to 2 bases, leaving 1 base not matched to a gene. Germline V CDR1 and CDR2: ENHRY, SYGVKD. The length of the CDR3 is 13 residues. The chain's CDR3 is CAIGTGGNYGYTF. The CDR3 DNA sequence: TGTGCCATCGGGACAGGGGGGAACTATGGCTACACCTTC.

This chain joins TRBV5-1 and TRBJ2-2; 11 bases match TRBD2. CDR3 size: 16 residues. Trimming removed 0 bases from V and 3 bases from J; junction bases left unmatched: 1. From germline, CDR1 is SGHRS and CDR2 YFSETQ. This chain's CDR3 is CASSLVSGRDTGELFF. The CDR3 DNA reads TGCGCCAGCAGCTTGGTTAGCGGGAGGGACACCGGGGAGCTGTTTTTT.

The J gene is TRBJ1-3, the V gene TRBV18; tentatively, D is TRBD1 (5 bases). CDR3 length equals 15 residues. Germline CDR1 and CDR2: KGHSH and LQKENI. V was shortened by 5 bases and J by 0 bases, with 11 bases between the two germline ends. Here the CDR3 reads CASSSGANSGNTIYF. The DNA for the CDR3 is TGTGCCAGCTCATCCGGGGCGAACTCTGGAAACACCATATATTTT.

The rearrangement links TRBV5-1 to TRBJ2-7; D is unresolved. The germline CDR1 and CDR2 sequences are SGHRS and YFSETQ. V shed 0 bases and J shed 4 bases, with 11 bases lying between them. This CDR3 comprises 14 residues. The CDR3 DNA follows: TGCGCCAGCAGCTTGGTTATGGGTGGGTACGAGCAGTACTTC. Amino acid sequence: CASSLVMGGYEQYF.

V and J are TRBV19 and TRBJ1-5; no reliable D call. Germline V CDR1 and CDR2: LNHDA, SQIVND (reference sequence). This CDR3 is built from 15 residues. With 6 bases removed from V and 0 bases from J, the gap between germline ends came to 12 bases. The CDR3: CASRFWSDSNQPQHF. The CDR3 region has the DNA TGTGCCAGTAGATTTTGGTCAGATAGCAATCAGCCCCAGCATTTT.

The chain combines TRBV24-1 with TRBJ2-4; TRBD1 matches at 10 bases. Germline loops: CDR1 KGHDR, CDR2 SFDVKD. This CDR3 region has 19 residues. Losses at the gene ends were 5 bases for V and 1 base for J; bases not matched to a gene: 13. The CDR3 spells CATSAPPGTGVPAKNIQYF. DNA for the CDR3: TGTGCCACCAGTGCCCCTCCCGGGACAGGGGTCCCTGCCAAAAACATTCAGTACTTC.

The chain uses TRBV3-1 (or the pseudogene TRBV3-2) and TRBJ1-1; D is undetermined. CDR3 length: 13 amino acids. The V and J ends lost 4 bases and 0 bases respectively, with 6 bases between them. Germline assignment: CDR1 LGHDT and CDR2 YNNKEL (reference sequence). DNA of the CDR3: TGTGCCAGCAGCCGGGGAATGAACACTGAAGCTTTCTTT. This gives the protein CASSRGMNTEAFF.

V usage is TRBV2 and J usage is TRBJ2-2, with TRBD1 matching 7 bases. The CDR3 totals 15 residues. Trimming took 6 bases from V and 5 from J; bases not matched to a gene: 9. Germline values: CDR1 SNHLY, CDR2 FYNNEI. The CDR3: CASRGTAYQTGELFF. The DNA of the CDR3 is TGTGCCAGCAGAGGGACAGCCTACCAAACCGGGGAGCTGTTTTTT. The full variable domain, its missing parts supplied by reference TRBV2 and TRBJ2-2, is EPEVTQTPSHQVTQMGQEVILRCVPISNHLYFYWYRQILGQKVEFLVSFYNNEISEKSEIFDDQFSVERPDGSNFTLKIRSTKLEDSAMYFCASRGTAYQTGELFFGEGSRLTVL.